Shown below are 10 T cell receptor beta chains from a single sample sequenced in a study of blood T cell repertoires in COVID-19. TCRdb keeps only in-frame clones here, not all; method: immunoSEQ multiplex PCR. The sample lists roughly 250,000 clones; roughly 87% were seen once. Sequencing was performed on peripheral blood. All receptors come from a man in his 60s who had recovered from COVID-19.

The rearrangement links TRBV5-6 to TRBJ2-7; a weak D match, TRBD2 (7 bases). Trimming shortened V by 0 bases and J by 4 bases, and 11 bases separated the two germline ends. This CDR3 contains 14 residues. Germline assignment: CDR1 SGHDT and CDR2 YYEEEE. Here the CDR3 reads CASSLAGGRYEQYF. The CDR3 nucleotides are TGTGCCAGCAGCTTGGCCGGGGGGCGGTACGAGCAGTACTTC.

Comment on this clone: The germline gene is not matched at one end of the junction; a read error may be the cause. The chain carries TRBV7-2 and TRBJ2-2, with D perhaps TRBD1 (6 bases). The CDR3 has 16 residues. CDR1 is SGHTA, CDR2 FQGNSA, per germline. The CDR3 nucleotides are TGTGCCAGCATCTTAAAGGACAGAATCTACACCGGGGAGCTGTTTTTT. This translates into CASILKDRIYTGELFF. The whole variable domain, filled in from reference TRBV7-2 and TRBJ2-2, reads GAGVSQSPSNKVTEKGKDVELRCDPISGHTALYWYRQSLGQGLEFLIYFQGNSAPDKSGLPSDRFSAERTGGSVSTLTIQRTQQEDSAVYLCASILKDRIYTGELFFGEGSRLTVL.

The chain recombines TRBV11-3 with TRBJ2-6; the D gene is possibly TRBD2 (6 bases). V gave up 5 bases and J gave up 1 base, with 9 bases separating them. The CDR3 consists of 15 residues. Germline-derived CDR1 and CDR2 are SGHNT and YENEEA. CDR3 protein: CASSKAGSGANVLTF. DNA for the CDR3: TGTGCCAGCAGCAAGGCGGGATCTGGGGCCAACGTCCTGACTTTC.

The chain employs TRBV7-9 and TRBJ2-1, with 10 nucleotides matching TRBD1. Trimming cost V 5 bases and J 7 bases; bases outside gene matches: 8. This CDR3 spans 15 amino acids. The germline CDR1 and CDR2 sequences are SEHNR and FQNEAQ (reference sequence). The CDR3 nucleotides read TGTGCCAGCAGCCCCCGGGACAGGGGACTAAATGAGCAGTTCTTC. Encoded protein: CASSPRDRGLNEQFF.

This clone has a handful of counts. The chain uses TRBV18 and TRBJ2-3; D call uncertain. CDR3 length equals 13 residues. The V gene lost 3 bases and the J gene lost 3 bases, with 7 bases spanning the gap. CDR1 KGHSH and CDR2 LQKENI come from the germline V gene. CDR3 coding DNA: TGTGCCAGCTCACCCGCGCTGACAGATACGCAGTATTTT. Residues: CASSPALTDTQYF.

The chain joins TRBV6-5 to TRBJ2-3; D is perhaps TRBD2 (5 bases). V dropped 8 bases and J dropped 1 base, with 16 bases sitting between them. CDR3 length equals 15 residues. Germline V gene data show CDR1 as MNHEY and CDR2 as SVGAGI. CDR3 protein: CASSRGGEGTDTQYF. The CDR3 bases are TGTGCCAGCTCCCGTGGAGGTGAGGGCACAGATACGCAGTATTTT.

This sequence joins TRBV19 and TRBJ2-6; the D is unclear. The V end lost 3 bases, the J end lost 2 bases, and 5 bases lay between the germline ends. There are 14 residues in the CDR3. The germline gives CDR1 LNHDA, CDR2 SQIVND (reference sequence). The CDR3, as DNA: TGTGCCAGTAGTATTCGGGCTGGGGCCAACGTCCTGACTTTC. Protein product: CASSIRAGANVLTF.

The chain recombines TRBV6-5 with TRBJ2-4; 9 nucleotides line up with TRBD2. The CDR3 is made up of 14 amino acids. V shed 7 bases, J shed 8 bases, and the junction held 9 bases outside the gene matches. CDR1 is MNHEY, CDR2 SVGAGI, per germline. This CDR3 is CASISSGGRDIQYF. The CDR3 nucleotides are TGTGCCAGCATTAGTAGCGGGGGAAGGGACATTCAGTACTTC.

The chain joins TRBV6-1 to TRBJ1-6, with D unclear. V was trimmed by 3 bases and J by 7 bases, leaving 13 bases between them. The CDR3 is made up of 15 amino acids. Germline V CDR1 and CDR2: MNHNS, SASEGT. The CDR3 DNA reads as TGTGCCAGCAGTGACGGCCTCGCTAGGAATTCACCCCTCCACTTT. It yields the protein CASSDGLARNSPLHF.

V usage is TRBV19 and J usage is TRBJ2-4, with TRBD1 identical over 8 bases. Trimming removed 6 bases from V and 8 bases from J; junction bases left unmatched: 12. The CDR3 is made up of 15 amino acids. Germline V gives CDR1 LNHDA, CDR2 SQIVND (reference sequence). As DNA, the CDR3 is TGTGCCAGTAGCACAGGGGGGCTACGGGTAGACATTCAGTACTTC. Protein: CASSTGGLRVDIQYF.